These 16 T cell receptor beta chains came from one sample sequenced in a study of T cell responses to AZD1222 COVID-19 vaccine. Produced via immunoSEQ multiplex PCR; TCRdb's table is partial and in-frame only. The sample yields roughly 160,000 clones, 90% to 95% seen once. The sample consisted of peripheral blood, taken 28 days after the second AZD1222 dose. Receptor source: an adult who received the AZD1222 COVID-19 vaccine.

This clone was counted once. The genes are TRBV29-1 and TRBJ2-3, with 12 bases matching TRBD2. The CDR3 sequence is 15 residues long. Germline-derived CDR1 and CDR2 are SQVTM and ANQGSEA. V shed 1 base, J shed 5 bases, and the junction held 4 bases outside the gene matches. The CDR3 DNA sequence: TGCAGCGTTGAAGGACTAGCGGGAGAGGTAGATACGCAGTATTTT. Translation gives CSVEGLAGEVDTQYF.

The J gene is TRBJ1-1, the V gene TRBV19; TRBD1 matches 9 bases. CDR1 is LNHDA, CDR2 SQIVND, per germline (reference sequence). The V and J ends lost 3 bases and 5 bases, in that order; junction bases with no gene match: 4. The length of the CDR3 is 14 residues. This CDR3 reads CASSMPGQGTEAFF. CDR3 bases: TGTGCCAGTAGTATGCCGGGACAGGGAACTGAAGCTTTCTTT.

The V gene is TRBV6-5, the J gene TRBJ1-1; D is undetermined. V gave up 1 base and J gave up 0 bases, with 3 bases separating them. The CDR3 consists of 13 residues. The germline V gene encodes CDR1 MNHEY and CDR2 SVGAGI. The CDR3 region has the DNA TGTGCCAGCAGTTACTTTATGAACACTGAAGCTTTCTTT. Protein product: CASSYFMNTEAFF.

The V gene is TRBV7-2, the J gene TRBJ2-2, with D possibly being TRBD1 or TRBD2 (5 bases each). Germline V gives CDR1 SGHTA, CDR2 FQGNSA. The CDR3 contains 16 residues. The ends were cut back, 5 bases at V and 7 bases at J, with 20 bases in the middle. The CDR3 coding sequence is TGTGCCAGCAGCCCTCGAGGGAAGGGGATTAGCGGGGAGCTGTTTTTT. Amino acids: CASSPRGKGISGELFF.

This chain uses TRBV11-3 with TRBJ2-2; the D gene could be TRBD1 or TRBD2 (6 bases each). The CDR3 totals 16 residues. CDR1 SGHNT and CDR2 YENEEA come from the germline V gene. V was shortened by 5 bases and J by 3 bases, with 16 bases between the two germline ends. DNA for the CDR3: TGTGCCAGCAGCCGGGGGTTTCCAGGGGACACCGGGGAGCTGTTTTTT. It codes for CASSRGFPGDTGELFF. Together with reference TRBV11-3 and TRBJ2-2, the CDR3 gives the full variable domain: EAGVVQSPRYKIIEKKQPVAFWCNPISGHNTLYWYLQNLGQGPELLIRYENEEAVDDSQLPKDRFSAERLKGVDSTLKIQPAELGDSAVYLCASSRGFPGDTGELFFGEGSRLTVL.

This clone was seen once. This chain connects TRBV7-2 to TRBJ1-2, with unresolved D. Per germline, CDR1 SGHTA and CDR2 FQGNSA. The CDR3 loop spans 19 amino acids. V lost 7 bases and J lost 3, with 30 bases in between. The CDR3, as DNA: TGTGCCAGCATCCTCCAGCGCGTTGGCGGTCTAGGGATCGACTATGGCTACACCTTC. This codes for CASILQRVGGLGIDYGYTF.

The chain recombines TRBV4-3 with TRBJ2-3; possibly TRBD2 for D (7 bases). With 3 bases removed from V and 2 bases from J, the gap between germline ends came to 18 bases. Germline V gives CDR1 LGHNA, CDR2 YSLEER. CDR3 length equals 17 residues. The CDR3 region is CASSQGGGGDITDTQYF. CDR3 DNA: TGCGCCAGCAGCCAGGGCGGGGGCGGGGACATCACAGATACGCAGTATTTT.

The chain couples TRBV28 to TRBJ1-2; D is perhaps TRBD1 (6 bases). The ends were cut back, 3 bases at V and 4 bases at J, with 9 bases in the middle. Germline CDR1 and CDR2: MDHEN and SYDVKM. The CDR3 runs to 13 residues. The CDR3 here is CASSFRGLYGYTF. The CDR3 DNA is TGTGCCAGCAGTTTCAGGGGTCTCTATGGCTACACCTTC.

This clone has just one count. The chain joins TRBV28 to TRBJ2-5; D is unclear. The CDR3 loop spans 14 amino acids. Germline CDR1 and CDR2: MDHEN and SYDVKM. Between the trimmed V and J ends, which lost 4 bases and 2 bases, there was a span of 11 bases. The CDR3 nucleotides are TGTGCCAGCAGTTCCCCGGCCCTACAAGAGACCCAGTACTTC. Protein product: CASSSPALQETQYF.

V usage is TRBV5-6 and J usage is TRBJ1-1, with D unresolved. Trimming shortened V by 7 bases and J by 2 bases, and 9 bases separated the two germline ends. This CDR3 has 12 amino acids. Looked up from germline, CDR1 is SGHDT and CDR2 is YYEEEE. CDR3 in amino acids: CASEVLNTEAFF. The CDR3 bases are TGTGCCAGCGAGGTCCTAAACACTGAAGCTTTCTTT.

This clone was seen just once. The rearrangement joins TRBV18 to TRBJ1-2, with TRBD1 matching over 7 bases. The germline CDR1 and CDR2 sequences are KGHSH and LQKENI. The CDR3 covers 17 residues. Germline trimming cut 1 base from V and 4 bases from J; bases unmatched to any gene: 12. In nucleotides, the CDR3 is TGTGCCAGCTCACCACAGGAAATTTCGGCAGGGGGCTATGGCTACACCTTC. Protein: CASSPQEISAGGYGYTF.

CDR3 DNA sequence: TGCGCCAGCAGCCTTTCGGCGGGGGTTCTTGGAAACACCATATATTTT. Amino acids: CASSLSAGVLGNTIYF. The V and J genes are TRBV5-1 and TRBJ1-3; a weak D match, TRBD1 (5 bases). Germline V gene sequence: CDR1 SGHRS, CDR2 YFSETQ. The CDR3 is made up of 16 amino acids. V dropped 4 bases and J dropped 3 bases, with 17 bases sitting between them. Together with reference TRBV5-1 and TRBJ1-3, the CDR3 gives the full variable domain: KAGVTQTPRYLIKTRGQQVTLSCSPISGHRSVSWYQQTPGQGLQFLFEYFSETQRNKGNFPGRFSGRQFSNSRSEMNVSTLELGDSALYLCASSLSAGVLGNTIYFGEGSWLTVV.

The chain combines TRBV6-2 or TRBV6-3 with TRBJ1-3; TRBD1 agrees at 11 bases. Losses at the gene ends were 2 bases for V and 0 bases for J; bases not matched to a gene: 6. CDR3 length: 18 amino acids. Germline V gene data show CDR1 as MNHEY and CDR2 as SVGEGT. CDR3 DNA: TGTGCCAGCAGTTACCCTTGGACAGGGGGCTACTCTGGAAACACCATATATTTT. It codes for CASSYPWTGGYSGNTIYF.

The chain combines TRBV4-1 with TRBJ1-2; D is uncertain. V shed 5 bases and J shed 4 bases, with 14 bases lying between them. Germline values: CDR1 MGHRA, CDR2 YSYEKL. The CDR3 is 14 amino acids. The CDR3 reads CASSDMGTSYGYTF. For the CDR3, the DNA is TGCGCCAGCAGCGACATGGGCACCAGCTATGGCTACACCTTC.

The chain couples TRBV3-1 (or the pseudogene TRBV3-2) to TRBJ2-1, with 13 bases matching TRBD2. The CDR3 loop spans 17 amino acids. Germline lookup yields CDR1 LGHDT and CDR2 YNNKEL (reference sequence). V lost 0 bases to trimming and J lost 12 bases; unmatched junction nucleotides: 11. This CDR3 is CASSQDPGTSGIGGQFF. The DNA of the CDR3 is TGTGCCAGCAGCCAAGATCCCGGGACTAGCGGGATCGGCGGGCAGTTCTTC.

V usage is TRBV6-2 or TRBV6-3 and J usage is TRBJ2-7; 7 bases map to TRBD1. Germline assignment: CDR1 MNHEY and CDR2 SVGEGT. The CDR3 covers 15 residues. V shed 2 bases, J shed 4 bases, and the junction held 8 bases outside the gene matches. CDR3 nucleotide sequence: TGTGCCAGCAGTTACGTTACAGGGGAAGGGTACGAGCAGTACTTC. It encodes CASSYVTGEGYEQYF.